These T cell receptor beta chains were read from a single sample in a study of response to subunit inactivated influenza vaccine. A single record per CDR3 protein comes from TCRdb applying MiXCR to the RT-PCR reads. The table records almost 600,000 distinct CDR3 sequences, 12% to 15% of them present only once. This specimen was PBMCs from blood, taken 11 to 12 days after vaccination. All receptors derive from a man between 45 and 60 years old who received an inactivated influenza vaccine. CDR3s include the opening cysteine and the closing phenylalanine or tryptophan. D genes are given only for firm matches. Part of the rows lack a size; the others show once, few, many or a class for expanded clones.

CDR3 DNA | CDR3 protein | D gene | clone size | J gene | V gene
TGCAGCGTTGAAGCTTTGAACTACGAGCAGTACTTC | CSVEALNYEQYF | NA | NA | TRBJ2-7 | TRBV29-1
TGCAGCGTGACCGCTAGGCCCCTGGTAGATACGCAGTATTTT | CSVTARPLVDTQYF | NA | few | TRBJ2-3 | TRBV29-1
TGCAGCGTTGAAGAGGGAGACAGGGGGTACATCTACGAGCAGTACTTC | CSVEEGDRGYIYEQYF | TRBD1 | few | TRBJ2-7 | TRBV29-1
TGCAGCTCCAAAACTAGCGCCGGATACAATGAGCAGTTCTTC | CSSKTSAGYNEQFF | TRBD2 | NA | TRBJ2-1 | TRBV29-1
TGTGCCATCAGTGGGTTCCAGGATACGCAGTATTTT | CAISGFQDTQYF | NA | NA | TRBJ2-3 | TRBV10-3
TGCAGTGTCTCTAGCGGTGACACCCAGTACTTC | CSVSSGDTQYF | TRBD2 | few | TRBJ2-5 | TRBV20-1
TGCGCCAGCAGCTTGGAGGGCGGGAGAGTCCACGGGGAGCTGTTTTTT | CASSLEGGRVHGELFF | TRBD2 | few | TRBJ2-2 | TRBV5-1
TGCAGTGCTAGAGTTTCTTGGGGGTCTGGCAATGAGCAGTTCTTC | CSARVSWGSGNEQFF | NA | NA | TRBJ2-1 | TRBV20-1
TGCAGTGCTAGGGGGACAGCCAGGGAGACCCAGTACTTC | CSARGTARETQYF | TRBD1 | few | TRBJ2-5 | TRBV20-1
TGTGCCAGCAGCATTCGCAGGGCGGGAGGTTATTCCCCTGGGGCCAACGTCCTGACTTTC | CASSIRRAGGYSPGANVLTF | TRBD2 | NA | TRBJ2-6 | TRBV11-2
TGCAGTGCCCCCACGACAGGGGGATGGATGAACACTGAAGCTTTCTTT | CSAPTTGGWMNTEAFF | TRBD1 | NA | TRBJ1-1 | TRBV20-1
TGTGCCACCAGCAGAGATCGAAGTAGAAGTGATGAGCAGTTCTTC | CATSRDRSRSDEQFF | NA | few | TRBJ2-1 | TRBV15
TGTGCCATTACGGGACTGAGCCAAGAGACCCAGTACTTC | CAITGLSQETQYF | NA | NA | TRBJ2-5 | TRBV28
TGTGCCAGCAGTGTCCGGGACAGGGTCTACGAGCAGTACTTC | CASSVRDRVYEQYF | TRBD1 | few | TRBJ2-7 | TRBV6-1
TGTGCCAGCAGCCCTCAAGGGACAGGGGGAGAGACCCAGTACTTC | CASSPQGTGGETQYF | TRBD1 | few | TRBJ2-5 | TRBV7-2
TGCGCCAGCAGAGTCCAAGGGGCGCTTCAAGAGACCCAGTACTTC | CASRVQGALQETQYF | NA | few | TRBJ2-5 | TRBV5-1
TGTGCCAGCAGCCAAGTTACAGGGGGCGGACGAGAGACCCAGTACTTC | CASSQVTGGGRETQYF | TRBD1 | few | TRBJ2-5 | TRBV3-1
TGTGCCAGCAGCTTCGGGGCGGGAGGGTACAATGAGCAGTTCTTC | CASSFGAGGYNEQFF | TRBD2 | NA | TRBJ2-1 | TRBV7-2
TGTGCCATCAGTGGGGGGACCGCCGTTGGTGACGAGCAGTACTTC | CAISGGTAVGDEQYF | NA | NA | TRBJ2-7 | TRBV10-3
TGTGCCATCAGCCCCAATTACAATGAGCAGTTCTTC | CAISPNYNEQFF | NA | NA | TRBJ2-1 | TRBV10-3
TGTGACAGCAGCCTCCCGGGTTATAGCGGGACATCCTACGAGCAGTACTTC | CDSSLPGYSGTSYEQYF | TRBD2 | NA | TRBJ2-7 | TRBV7-9
TGTGCCAGCAGCCGGGGACGGCTTAATGAAAAACTGTTTTTT | CASSRGRLNEKLFF | NA | few | TRBJ1-4 | TRBV6-1
TGCGCCAGCAGCTTGGGGCAGGGCTACTCCTCTGAGCAGTACTTC | CASSLGQGYSSEQYF | NA | few | TRBJ2-7 | TRBV5-1
TGCAGCGTTGAAGACTCAGCGGCCCAGGGTCTCCACGAGCAGTACTTC | CSVEDSAAQGLHEQYF | NA | few | TRBJ2-7 | TRBV29-1
TGTGCCAGCCAGAGGACAGGGACAGATACGCAGTATTTT | CASQRTGTDTQYF | TRBD1 | few | TRBJ2-3 | TRBV6-2/TRBV6-3
TGTGCCAGCAGCTACTTTGACACAGATACGCAGTATTTT | CASSYFDTDTQYF | NA | few | TRBJ2-3 | TRBV11-3
TGTGCCAGCAGCTTAGCGGGACTAGTCTTGCACACCGGGGAGCTGTTTTTT | CASSLAGLVLHTGELFF | TRBD2 | NA | TRBJ2-2 | TRBV7-3
TGTGCCAGCTCACCGGGACAGCACAATGAGCAGTTCTTC | CASSPGQHNEQFF | TRBD1 | NA | TRBJ2-1 | TRBV18
TGTGCCAGTAGCCGACAGGGTTTGGCTGAAGCTTTCTTT | CASSRQGLAEAFF | TRBD1 | NA | TRBJ1-1 | TRBV19
TGTGCCAGCAGCATAGCGGGGGCGCGAGAAGGAGTCGAGCAGTACTTC | CASSIAGAREGVEQYF | TRBD2 | NA | TRBJ2-7 | TRBV12-3/TRBV12-4
TGTGCCAGCAGCCAAGTGAGGTCTAGGAGGGAGACCCAGTACTTC | CASSQVRSRRETQYF | NA | few | TRBJ2-5 | TRBV3-1
TGTGCCAGCAAACTAGCGGGAGCCGATGAGCAGTTCTTC | CASKLAGADEQFF | TRBD2 | few | TRBJ2-1 | TRBV2
TGTGCCAGCAGCCAAGATGATCGGGCGGGAGCAGATACGCAGTATTTT | CASSQDDRAGADTQYF | TRBD2 | NA | TRBJ2-3 | TRBV4-2
TGTGCCAGCAGCTTAGAGGGGGGTTCGGGGGTCTACGAGCAGTACTTC | CASSLEGGSGVYEQYF | NA | NA | TRBJ2-7 | TRBV7-2
TGTGCCAGCAGCCCGCTGGGCCCCAATGAGCAGTTCTTC | CASSPLGPNEQFF | NA | few | TRBJ2-1 | TRBV7-9
TGTGCCAGCAGCGGGGAGACTAGCGGGGGACTTTACAATGAGCAGTTCTTC | CASSGETSGGLYNEQFF | TRBD2 | NA | TRBJ2-1 | TRBV9
TGTGCCAGCAGTGTCGGGCAGACAAATCAGCCCCAGCATTTT | CASSVGQTNQPQHF | NA | few | TRBJ1-5 | TRBV6-1
TGTGCCAGCAGTGAGCACAAACGAAATGAAAAACTGTTTTTT | CASSEHKRNEKLFF | NA | few | TRBJ1-4 | TRBV6-1
TGTGCCATCAGACAGGCTGAAGAGACCCAGTACTTC | CAIRQAEETQYF | NA | few | TRBJ2-5 | TRBV10-3
TGTGCCAGCAGCCACGGGGAGTCATACGAGCAGTACTTC | CASSHGESYEQYF | NA | few | TRBJ2-7 | TRBV7-9